This TCR beta chain was sequenced during a study of TIL therapy for anti-PD-1-resistant metastatic lung cancer. The immunoSEQ assay was v3. Survey-level samples got 1.5 million to 2 million read pairs; deep-level samples got roughly 5-6.5 million. Sequencing used immunoSEQ multiplex PCR; TCRdb keeps in-frame clones, though not all of them. The data contain 12,000 or so clones, 60% to 80% of them singletons. The germline V gene encodes CDR1 SGHTA and CDR2 FQGNSA. This CDR3 comprises 14 residues. V shed 7 bases, J shed 4 bases, and the junction held 4 bases outside the gene matches. Time point in this sample: pre-treatment sample, taken before nivolumab and TIL therapy.

The material sequenced was blood, taken at baseline. The clonotype comes from a person aged 25 to 80 with non-small cell lung cancer. This chain connects TRBV7-2 to TRBJ1-6, with TRBD1 identical over 7 bases. CDR3 in DNA: TGTGCCAGCACCCGGACAGGTTATAATTCACCCCTCCACTTT. Amino acid sequence: CASTRTGYNSPLHF.